Each of the 31 T cell receptor beta chains below was sequenced from the same sample in a study of blood T cells in healthy people across ages. It was with a sample-barcoded 5' primer and a J-beta primer mix that a second PCR of about 6 to 11 cycles was run. TCRdb fed the 5' RACE reads into MiXCR, producing one record per CDR3 protein. The sample includes about 720,000 distinct CDR3 sequences, about a fifth of them seen just once. What was sequenced was blood. Source of these receptors: a man in his 70s in good health.

This clonotype was observed a handful of times. The gene calls are TRBV7-9 and TRBJ1-4; 8 bases line up with TRBD1. Trimming took 3 bases from V and 1 from J; bases not matched to a gene: 7. The CDR3 spans 17 residues. Germline V gene data show CDR1 as SEHNR and CDR2 as FQNEAQ (reference sequence). The CDR3 spells CASSFQGAMITNEKLFF. Here the CDR3 DNA reads TGTGCCAGCAGCTTCCAGGGGGCGATGATAACTAATGAAAAACTGTTTTTT.

The chain uses TRBV6-5 and TRBJ2-4; 8 bases map to TRBD1. The junction had 3 bases not matched to a gene; V was cut back by 6 bases and J by 5 bases. The germline gives CDR1 MNHEY, CDR2 SVGAGI. The CDR3 has 13 residues. CDR3 loop: CASRRTGQNIQYF. CDR3 nucleotides: TGTGCCAGCAGGCGGACAGGGCAAAACATTCAGTACTTC.

Turning to this clonotype: A much bigger clone sits one base away, suggesting this may be a read error. The chain has TRBV12-2 and TRBJ1-1. TRBV12-2 is classified as a pseudogene. CDR3 size: 15 residues. The CDR3, as DNA: TGTGCAGGTCGCCTAACCCGCCCGGTACACACTGAAGCTTTCTTT. Its protein is CAGRLTRPVHTEAFF.

This clonotype has just a few counts. This rearrangement joins TRBV11-2 to TRBJ1-6, with 7 bases fitting TRBD1. The CDR3 has 15 amino acids. In germline, CDR1 is SGHAT, CDR2 FQNNGV. Trimming at V came to 4 bases and at J to 5 bases, leaving 5 bases not matched to a gene. The CDR3 region is CASSSGDSNNSPLHF. CDR3 bases: TGTGCCAGCAGCTCGGGGGACAGCAATAATTCACCCCTCCACTTT.

This clonotype was counted at least ten times. This chain uses TRBV6-1 with TRBJ2-3, with 10 nucleotides matching TRBD2. CDR3 length: 15 residues. Germline loops: CDR1 MNHNS, CDR2 SASEGT. V lost 2 bases and J lost 2; bases outside the gene matches: 1. This chain's CDR3 is CASSELAGATDTQYF. The CDR3 coding sequence is TGTGCCAGCAGTGAACTAGCGGGGGCCACAGATACGCAGTATTTT.

A few counts support this clonotype. The chain has TRBV2 and TRBJ2-5, with TRBD1 as a possible D gene (6 bases). The V end was cut by 8 bases, the J end by 3 bases, with 19 bases between. This CDR3 spans 15 amino acids. From germline, CDR1 is SNHLY and CDR2 FYNNEI. CDR3 bases: TGTGCCAGCGGGGGCCTTAGGACGGAGAAAGAGACCCAGTACTTC. It specifies CASGGLRTEKETQYF.

The chain has TRBV5-1 and TRBJ1-1; D unresolved. The CDR3 totals 13 residues. Trimming shortened V by 7 bases and J by 3 bases, and 13 bases separated the two germline ends. Looked up from germline, CDR1 is SGHRS and CDR2 is YFSETQ. CDR3 nucleotide sequence: TGCGCCAGCGGCCTCCAGGAGTACACTGAAGCTTTCTTT. It is translated as CASGLQEYTEAFF.

This clonotype appeared a few times. The genes are TRBV29-1 and TRBJ2-3; D unresolved. This CDR3 has 12 residues. The V end was cut by 7 bases, the J end by 1 base, with 9 bases between. Germline lookup yields CDR1 SQVTM and CDR2 ANQGSEA. The CDR3 region is CSARMGTDTQYF. In nucleotides, the CDR3 is TGCAGCGCCCGGATGGGCACAGATACGCAGTATTTT.

The J gene is TRBJ1-2, the V gene TRBV28, with D unresolved. V lost 6 bases to trimming and J lost 8 bases, with 13 bases between them. From germline, CDR1 is MDHEN and CDR2 SYDVKM. The CDR3 runs to 12 residues. CDR3 residues: CASSLPYWGYTF. The CDR3 nucleotides read TGTGCCAGCAGCCTACCGTACTGGGGCTACACCTTC.

This clonotype has a handful of counts. The chain is built from TRBV7-9 and TRBJ2-1; 15 bases are shared with TRBD2. This CDR3 region has 21 residues. Germline V gene lookup returns CDR1 SEHNR and CDR2 FQNEAQ (reference sequence). V gave up 4 bases and J gave up 9 bases; unmatched junction bases: 22. The CDR3 here is CASSSRGATGTSGRYFGEQFF. CDR3 in DNA: TGTGCCAGCAGCTCGCGGGGGGCCACCGGGACTAGCGGGAGGTATTTCGGTGAGCAGTTCTTC.

The V call is TRBV4-3, the J call TRBJ2-3; possible D gene TRBD2, 5 bases. Trimming left V 0 bases short and J 8 bases short, with 15 bases between. Germline CDR1 reads LGHNA; CDR2 reads YSLEER. The CDR3 consists of 15 residues. This CDR3 is CASSQDRGYEVTQYF. CDR3 coding DNA: TGCGCCAGCAGCCAAGATCGGGGATACGAGGTTACGCAGTATTTT.

The gene calls are TRBV20-1 and TRBJ2-1; 11 positions match TRBD2. The J call may not be correct, given that the DNA end is closer to TRBJ2-7. Germline V CDR1 and CDR2: DFQATT, SNEGSKA (reference sequence). The CDR3 consists of 17 residues. The CDR3 DNA is TGCAATGCTAGAGAGGACACCGGGACTAGCGGAGACTACGAGCAGTACGTC. Its protein product is CNAREDTGTSGDYEQYV.

This clonotype was counted a few times. The rearrangement uses TRBV12-3 or TRBV12-4 and TRBJ2-5; 9 bases are a match to TRBD2. This CDR3 spans 15 amino acids. J gave up 5 bases and V 7 bases, and 11 bases lay outside the gene matches. The CDR3 sequence: CASKFSGRIKETQYF. The CDR3, as DNA: TGTGCCAGCAAGTTTAGCGGGAGAATTAAGGAGACCCAGTACTTC.

The genes are TRBV9 and TRBJ2-3, with 11 bases identical to TRBD2. Trimming took 3 bases from V and 4 from J; bases not matched to a gene: 7. The CDR3 extends over 16 amino acids. The germline V gene has CDR1 SGDLS and CDR2 YYNGEE. CDR3 residues: CASSGHLAGGPDTQYF. The DNA for the CDR3 is TGTGCCAGCAGCGGCCACTTAGCGGGAGGGCCAGATACGCAGTATTTT.

In its sample, this clonotype was seen many times. The chain links TRBV4-1 to TRBJ2-3, with TRBD1 as a possible D gene (6 bases). Trimming removed 3 bases from V and 2 bases from J, with 21 bases in between. CDR1 is MGHRA, CDR2 YSYEKL, per germline. The CDR3 totals 18 residues. CDR3 residues: CASSHSPPILGATDTQYF. The DNA of the CDR3 is TGCGCCAGCAGCCATTCTCCCCCGATTCTGGGGGCCACAGATACGCAGTATTTT.

Concerning this clonotype: One base away lies a much larger clone, so this may be a sequencing read error. The chain joins TRBV6-5 to TRBJ2-7; 8 nucleotides align to TRBD1. The V gene's germline CDR1 is MNHEY and CDR2 SVGAGI. V shed 6 bases and J 0 bases; nucleotides not matched to a gene: 1. This CDR3 contains 13 residues. The CDR3 sequence is CASRQGGSYEQYF. The CDR3, as DNA: TGTGCCAGCAGACAGGGGGGCTCCTACGAGCAGTACTTC.

The genes are TRBV28 and TRBJ2-5; the D is unclear. The germline CDR1 and CDR2 sequences are MDHEN and SYDVKM. The ends were cut back, 2 bases at V and 3 bases at J, with 10 bases in the middle. This CDR3 is 14 amino acids long. In DNA, the CDR3 is TGTGCCAGCAGTTTAGTAACTTACGAAGAGACCCAGTACTTC. This codes for CASSLVTYEETQYF.

This chain links TRBV18 with TRBJ2-5; the D is unclear. Near its end, the DNA agrees better with TRBJ2-1, so the J call may be wrong. CDR3 length equals 14 residues. Germline V gives CDR1 KGHSH, CDR2 LQKENI. The DNA for the CDR3 is TGTGCCAGCTCACCCTTGGTCCTAAGGAATGAGCAGTTCTTC. It is translated as CASSPLVLRNEQFF.

The J gene is TRBJ2-7, the V gene TRBV12-3 or TRBV12-4, with TRBD2 identical over 9 bases. The ends lost 4 bases at V and 0 bases at J; junction bases unmatched: 7. This CDR3 is 16 amino acids long. The CDR3 loop is CASSSGLRGGSYEQYF. The DNA for the CDR3 is TGTGCCAGCAGTTCGGGGTTGCGGGGGGGCTCCTACGAGCAGTACTTC.

At least ten counts were recorded for this clonotype. The chain joins TRBV2 to TRBJ1-1; tentatively, D is TRBD1 (6 bases). V lost 2 bases to trimming and J lost 5 bases, with 12 bases between them. Germline V CDR1 and CDR2: SNHLY, FYNNEI. This CDR3 comprises 14 residues. The CDR3 is CASSEQGLKTEAFF. The CDR3 DNA reads TGTGCCAGCAGTGAACAGGGGCTTAAGACTGAAGCTTTCTTT.

The table lists this clonotype with a few counts. The rearrangement links TRBV20-1 to TRBJ2-1, with 8 positions matching TRBD2. The CDR3 consists of 14 residues. Trimming cost V 6 bases and J 2 bases; bases outside gene matches: 6. CDR1 and CDR2 from the germline V gene are DFQATT and SNEGSKA (reference sequence). The CDR3 loop reads CSASRGAPYNEQFF. The DNA for the CDR3 is TGCAGTGCCTCGCGGGGGGCCCCCTACAATGAGCAGTTCTTC.

This clonotype was detected a few times. V gene TRBV7-2 combines with J gene TRBJ2-3; D uncertain. The CDR3 sequence is 11 residues long. V was trimmed by 3 bases and J by 5 bases, leaving 3 bases between them. The germline CDR1 and CDR2 sequences are SGHTA and FQGNSA. The CDR3 DNA reads TGTACCAGCAGCTTCTTAGATACGCAGTATTTT. Protein product: CTSSFLDTQYF.

The V gene is TRBV6-2 or TRBV6-3, the J gene TRBJ2-7; TRBD2 might be the D (6 bases). TRBJ2-1 matches the DNA end more closely, so the J call is doubtful. In germline, CDR1 is MNHEY, CDR2 SVGEGT. The CDR3 has 14 residues. DNA of the CDR3: TGTGCCAGCAGGTGGCTAGCGAGCTACAATGAGCAGTTCTTC. Translation: CASRWLASYNEQFF.

The rearrangement uses TRBV18 and TRBJ2-5; D unresolved. V lost 4 bases, J lost 7 bases, and 13 bases lay in between. Per the germline V gene, CDR1 is KGHSH and CDR2 is LQKENI. This CDR3 is 13 amino acids long. In nucleotides, the CDR3 is TGTGCCAGCTCACTCCAGGTTTGGGTGACCCAGTACTTC. Encoded protein: CASSLQVWVTQYF.

V usage is TRBV20-1 and J usage is TRBJ2-3, with 11 positions matching TRBD2. V lost 5 bases and J lost 11; bases outside the gene matches: 9. The CDR3 is 13 residues long. Germline CDR1 and CDR2: DFQATT and SNEGSKA (reference sequence). CDR3 amino acids: CSARRPTSGGQYF. CDR3 in DNA: TGCAGTGCTCGACGCCCCACTAGCGGGGGGCAGTATTTT.

This clonotype was seen a few times. V and J are TRBV25-1 and TRBJ2-7, with D unclear. CDR3 size: 9 residues. V was cut by 7 bases and J by 7 bases, with 5 bases left in between. CDR1 MGHDK and CDR2 SYGVNS come from the germline V gene. CDR3 region: CASTGEQYV. The CDR3 coding sequence is TGTGCCAGCACTGGGGAGCAGTACGTC.

This chain joins TRBV6-1 and TRBJ2-6; 7 bases are a match to TRBD1. The CDR3 spans 19 residues. V shed 7 bases and J 0 bases; nucleotides not matched to a gene: 15. CDR1 and CDR2 from the germline V gene are MNHNS and SASEGT. The CDR3 sequence is CASTTRGGAPSSGANVLTF. CDR3 nucleotide sequence: TGTGCCAGCACAACAAGAGGGGGCGCGCCTAGCTCTGGGGCCAACGTCCTGACTTTC.

The rearrangement links TRBV12-3 or TRBV12-4 to TRBJ2-5, with 8 positions matching TRBD2. This CDR3 region has 14 residues. J was trimmed by 6 bases and V by 3 bases; bases with no gene match: 6. CDR3 DNA: TGTGCCAGCAGTTTTAGCGGGATTGGAAAGACCCAGTACTTC. This gives the protein CASSFSGIGKTQYF.

This clonotype was seen at least ten times. J is TRBJ1-4 and V is TRBV5-1; 9 bases are shared with TRBD1. The germline CDR1 and CDR2 sequences are SGHRS and YFSETQ. This CDR3 spans 17 amino acids. J lost 7 bases, V lost 4 bases, and 14 bases had no gene match. In nucleotides, the CDR3 is TGCGCCAGCAGCGCGTCCGGGACAGGGAAAAAGGGTGAAAAACTGTTTTTT. Protein sequence: CASSASGTGKKGEKLFF.

The table lists this clonotype with a count of one. The gene calls are TRBV28 and TRBJ1-1; no firm D call. V was pared by 2 bases and J by 7 bases, with 14 bases between. This CDR3 comprises 14 residues. Germline CDR1 is MDHEN and CDR2 is SYDVKM. The CDR3 nucleotides are TGTGCCAGCAGTTTAGCGTGGGTCGGAAATGAAGCTTTCTTT. Encoded protein: CASSLAWVGNEAFF. The full variable domain, rest sourced from reference TRBV28 and TRBJ1-1, is DVKVTQSSRYLVKRTGEKVFLECVQDMDHENMFWYRQDPGLGLRLIYFSYDVKMKEKGDIPEGYSVSREKKERFSLILESASTNQTSMYLCASSLAWVGNEAFFGQGTRLTVV.

The genes are TRBV5-5 and TRBJ1-1; D perhaps matches TRBD1 (6 bases). The length of the CDR3 is 15 residues. CDR1 and CDR2 from the germline V gene are SGHKS and YYEKEE (reference sequence). The V end lost 2 bases, the J end lost 3 bases, and 14 bases lay between the germline ends. DNA of the CDR3: TGTGCCAGCAGCTTTAGGGACACGGGCTACACTGAAGCTTTCTTT. Protein sequence: CASSFRDTGYTEAFF.